A selection of T cell receptor beta chains follows, all from one sample in a study of blood T cells in healthy people across ages. MiXCR, run by TCRdb on the 5' RACE reads, gives a single entry per CDR3 protein. The table records hundreds of thousands of distinct CDR3 sequences, roughly three fifths of them present only once. Sequencing was performed on blood. The receptors come from a middle-aged man in good health. Each CDR3 is given with its conserved first and last residue. The D gene is left open where the match is weak. Not every row has a clone size; where given, it reads once, few, many or a size class.

>TRBJ2-3|.|TRBV20-1|.
CSAPQVNTDTQYF
TGCAGTGCTCCTCAGGTCAACACAGATACGCAGTATTTT
>TRBJ2-5|TRBD1|TRBV20-1|few
CSATRDRSGRLQETQYF
TGCAGTGCCACCCGGGACAGGAGTGGGAGACTCCAAGAGACCCAGTACTTC
>TRBJ2-7|.|TRBV5-1|.
CASSLGPDEQYF
TGCGCCAGCAGCTTGGGGCCGGACGAGCAGTACTTC
>TRBJ2-1|TRBD1|TRBV14|.
CASSQGDRNSYNEQFF
TGTGCCAGCAGCCAGGGGGACAGGAACTCCTACAATGAGCAGTTCTTC
>TRBJ1-1|.|TRBV27|.
CASSPLSIGASTEAFF
TGTGCCAGCAGTCCTTTGAGTATCGGTGCTAGCACTGAAGCTTTCTTT
>TRBJ2-7|TRBD1|TRBV20-1|.
CSARDRTGFSYEQYF
TGCAGTGCTAGAGACCGGACAGGATTCTCCTACGAGCAGTACTTC
>TRBJ1-5|.|TRBV25-1|.
CASSETLEGQPQHF
TGTGCCAGCAGTGAAACGCTTGAGGGTCAGCCCCAGCATTTT
>TRBJ2-5|.|TRBV6-1|.
CASRMGLNKETQYF
TGTGCCAGCAGAATGGGACTGAATAAAGAGACCCAGTACTTC
>TRBJ2-4|.|TRBV28|.
CASSQTGTLAKNIQYF
TGTGCCAGCAGCCAAACAGGGACGCTAGCCAAAAACATTCAGTACTTC
>TRBJ2-1|.|TRBV28|.
CASSGQHLGKTQFF
TGTGCCAGCAGTGGCCAGCACTTGGGGAAGACCCAGTTCTTC
>TRBJ2-7|TRBD2|TRBV27|few
CASSPGIAGGYEQYF
TGTGCCAGCAGTCCAGGAATAGCGGGAGGGTACGAGCAGTACTTC
>TRBJ1-2|.|TRBV7-9|.
CASSPATDRDYGYTF
TGTGCCAGCAGCCCGGCAACCGACCGCGACTATGGCTACACCTTC
>TRBJ2-1|TRBD2|TRBV29-1|.
CSVEGLAGGRSYNEQFF
TGCAGCGTGGAAGGGTTAGCGGGGGGGCGCTCCTACAATGAGCAGTTCTTC
>TRBJ1-6|.|TRBV3-1|.
CASSQGRSVAGSPLHF
TGTGCCAGCAGCCAAGGCAGGTCGGTAGCTGGTTCACCCCTCCACTTT
>TRBJ2-7|.|TRBV29-1|.
CSVPGGDEQYF
TGCAGCGTTCCTGGCGGGGACGAGCAGTACTTC
>TRBJ1-5|.|TRBV27|.
CASSLSPYQPQHF
TGTGCCAGCAGTTTATCACCCTATCAGCCCCAGCATTTT
>TRBJ1-6|.|TRBV2|.
CASSEAGANSPLHF
TGTGCCAGCAGTGAAGCGGGGGCCAATTCACCCCTCCACTTT
>TRBJ1-6|.|TRBV5-1|.
CASSLAAGAKDSPLHF
TGCGCCAGCAGCTTGGCCGCCGGGGCCAAGGATTCACCCCTCCACTTT
>TRBJ2-3|TRBD2|TRBV20-1|few
CSARPTIPGLAVTDTQYF
TGCAGTGCTAGGCCCACTATACCGGGACTAGCGGTCACAGATACGCAGTATTTT
>TRBJ2-1|TRBD2|TRBV28|.
CASSLSSGGPYEQFF
TGTGCCAGCAGTTTAAGTAGCGGGGGGCCCTATGAGCAGTTCTTC
>TRBJ2-4|.|TRBV25-1|few
CASSESGQANIQYF
TGTGCCAGCAGTGAATCTGGGCAGGCAAACATTCAGTACTTC
>TRBJ2-5|.|TRBV30|.
CAWSTPETQYF
TGTGCCTGGAGTACCCCCGAGACCCAGTACTTC
>TRBJ2-1|.|TRBV7-9|few
CASTVDQLSHEQFF
TGTGCCAGCACCGTTGACCAGCTTTCCCATGAGCAGTTCTTC
>TRBJ2-3|TRBD1|TRBV28|.
CASSLFATGGDTQYF
TGTGCCAGCAGTTTATTTGCGACAGGGGGAGATACGCAGTATTTT
>TRBJ2-7|.|TRBV28|.
CASSTGWGHEQYF
TGTGCCAGCAGCACCGGATGGGGCCACGAGCAGTACTTC
>TRBJ2-1|.|TRBV29-1|.
CSVERCDNEQFF
TGTAGCGTTGAACGATGCGATAATGAGCAGTTCTTC
>TRBJ2-1|.|TRBV6-2/TRBV6-3|.
CASSYSLLDSSYNEQFF
TGTGCCAGCAGTTATTCTCTTCTGGACAGCTCCTACAATGAGCAGTTCTTC
>TRBJ2-6|TRBD2|TRBV7-2|.
CASSSRLAGGPDSGANVLTF
TGTGCCAGCAGCTCACGACTAGCGGGAGGGCCCGACTCTGGGGCCAACGTCCTGACTTTC
>TRBJ1-2|TRBD1|TRBV20-1|few
CSARVGTDNYTF
TGCAGTGCTAGAGTCGGGACAGATAACTACACCTTC
>TRBJ1-2|.|TRBV29-1|.
CSGAEGRGKYYGYTF
TGCAGCGGCGCTGAGGGAAGGGGGAAGTACTATGGCTACACCTTC
>TRBJ2-4|.|TRBV12-3/TRBV12-4|few
CASSPSSVLAKNIQYF
TGTGCCAGCAGCCCCTCCTCGGTTCTAGCCAAAAACATTCAGTACTTC
>TRBJ1-2|.|TRBV5-4|few
CASSLWGGYGYTF
TGTGCCAGCAGCTTGTGGGGAGGGTATGGCTACACCTTC
>TRBJ2-7|.|TRBV11-3|once
CASKTTVNSYEQYF
TGTGCCAGCAAAACCACTGTTAACTCCTACGAGCAGTACTTC
>TRBJ2-4|.|TRBV27|.
CASSFGGGLAKNIQYF
TGTGCCAGCAGTTTTGGGGGTGGGCTAGCCAAAAACATTCAGTACTTC
>TRBJ2-5|TRBD2|TRBV28|.
CASSLTSGALVVQETQYF
TGTGCCAGCAGTTTGACTAGCGGGGCATTAGTTGTCCAAGAGACCCAGTACTTC
>TRBJ2-1|.|TRBV28|few
CASSSRGFRHEQFF
TGTGCCAGCAGTTCCAGGGGATTTAGACATGAGCAGTTCTTC
>TRBJ2-7|TRBD1|TRBV9|.
CASSESGQGAYEQYF
TGTGCCAGCAGCGAGAGTGGACAGGGCGCCTACGAGCAGTACTTC
>TRBJ2-1|TRBD2|TRBV6-5|.
CASTNLAGSYNEQFF
TGTGCCAGCACCAACCTAGCGGGCTCCTACAATGAGCAGTTCTTC
>TRBJ2-3|.|TRBV29-1|.
CSVEGRGATDTQYF
TGCAGCGTTGAAGGTCGGGGGGCCACAGATACGCAGTATTTT
>TRBJ2-7|.|TRBV6-2/TRBV6-3|.
CASTASHSYEQYF
TGTGCCAGCACTGCAAGTCACTCCTACGAGCAGTACTTC
>TRBJ2-5|.|TRBV7-2|few
CASSLAGGVSETQYF
TGTGCCAGCAGCTTAGCGGGGGGAGTCTCGGAGACCCAGTACTTC
>TRBJ2-7|TRBD1|TRBV2|.
CASRGQESSYEQYF
TGTGCCAGCAGAGGACAGGAGAGCTCCTACGAGCAGTACTTC
>TRBJ2-2|.|TRBV24-1|.
CATSVAPGELFF
TGTGCCACCAGTGTGGCGCCCGGGGAGCTGTTTTTT
>TRBJ2-7|TRBD1|TRBV6-2/TRBV6-3|.
CASSLTGGVSYEQYF
TGTGCCAGCAGTTTGACAGGGGGCGTCTCCTACGAGCAGTACTTC
>TRBJ1-2|TRBD1|TRBV7-9|.
CASTRGAGDSRNYGYTF
TGTGCCAGCACTCGAGGGGCCGGGGACAGCCGTAACTATGGCTACACCTTC
>TRBJ2-3|TRBD1|TRBV4-3|few
CASSQDNRGQRDTQYF
TGCGCCAGCAGCCAAGACAACAGGGGGCAAAGAGATACGCAGTATTTT
>TRBJ2-7|TRBD1|TRBV14|.
CASSGGQNIYEQYF
TGTGCCAGCAGCGGGGGACAGAATATCTACGAGCAGTACTTC